Sequencing of this T cell receptor beta chain was carried out in a study of cytomegalovirus exposure and HLA in healthy donors. The PCR used 60 Vbeta and 13 Jbeta primers. Some clones are missing from TCRdb's copy, which holds only in-frame ones; the method was immunoSEQ multiplex PCR. The data show 35,000 to 45,000 clones, roughly 51% seen once. In this sample, this clone turned up many times. What it binds is unknown. This CDR3 has 15 amino acids. Deletions cut 3 bases from V and 2 bases from J, with 13 bases between. From germline, CDR1 is WNHNN and CDR2 SYGVQD (reference sequence). When sampled, the donors appeared nominally healthy, though they likely had unrecorded immune exposures. Study-wide points: In a later analysis, CMV-associated beta chains were mostly HLA-associated, it appeared.

This receptor was identified in a man aged 60-69 years in good health and CMV-seronegative. The V gene is TRBV10-1, the J gene TRBJ1-1, with D perhaps TRBD1 (5 bases). What was sequenced was PBMCs. This chain's CDR3 is CASSERVDRNTEAFF. In DNA form, the CDR3 reads TGCGCCAGCAGTGAACGGGTAGACAGAAACACTGAAGCTTTCTTT.